Detailed here is one T cell receptor beta chain. Its antigen is still unknown. Per-base qualities were not stored, and no clone one base away is much larger. The CDR3 regions of human TCRbeta chains were analyzed by immunosequencing. Concerning the study's data processing: Repertoire TCRs were matched against a reference library of SARS-CoV-2-specific TCRs generated with the MIRA antigen-specificity platform. Breadth meant the fraction of unique TCRs that were SARS-CoV-2-associated, whereas depth meant the fraction of total T cells that were SARS-CoV-2-associated. Using the MIRA data, each spike-specific TCR was mapped to the spike region that the TCR reacts to and placed in a CD4 or CD8 class. Log10-transformed breadth and depth values were compared by one-way ANOVA with Sidak's multiple comparisons tests. The clones in this table, taken by TCRdb from immuneACCESS, are in-frame only. Not every clone is retained; where verified, under half of the shortfall comes from an unresolved V gene, and the cause of the rest is unknown. From that table come the V and J calls and clone size; the DNA was used to work out D and trimming. The sample includes tens of thousands of clones, with 88% observed a single time. The ten largest clones capture approximately 21% of the sample.

This sample is drawn from a study of T cell responses to AZD1222 COVID-19 vaccine (dated by TCRdb to about 2021). As for the study more broadly: AZD1222 recipients whose second dose came at about 4 weeks and those whose second dose came at about 12 weeks were combined into one group, since spike-specific TCR depth and breadth did not differ between the two schedules. TCR sequencing covered over 230 trial participants: approximately 200 given two doses of AZD1222 and some 25 given two doses of MenACWY control vaccine. Enrollment into the trials was organized by age into subgroups of 18-55, 56-69 and 70-plus years, and those subgroups contained around 150, 28 and 57 TCR-sequenced participants, respectively. Here is what the overall study found, with its caveats: Reportedly, close to half of the unique spike-specific TCRs recognized epitopes lying outside the regions that are mutated in the B.1.351 and B.1.1.7 variants. Conclusions about previously exposed vaccinees are limited, since just six AZD1222 recipients were seropositive for SARS-CoV-2 at baseline. Participants were mostly white British, with more females than males. The authors suggested clonal diversity may have been underestimated. In the small 56-69-year group, the increase in depth fell short of significance, most likely because of low power. Because no samples from the day 14 peak response were available, repertoires could be characterized only after the peak T cell response. Spike-specific TCR breadth and depth rose significantly after two AZD1222 doses compared with day 0 and with MenACWY recipients. The whole spike protein was spanned by vaccine-associated CD4 TCRs, and dominant responses were seen in regions 160-218 and 743-854.

The time point label here, explained by the study, means: baseline before first vaccination. Samples from vaccinated people were obtained from the UK trials COV001 and COV002, which included a single-blind randomized controlled phase 2/3 trial of AZD1222 (ChAdOx1 nCoV-19) in healthy adults. For TCRbeta chain sequencing, PBMC samples were collected from trial participants at day 0 and at day 28 after the second dose. Including cysteine and phenylalanine, the CDR3 has 14 amino acids. Of all the DNA, just the CDR3 is kept, 42 bases in frame from base 1. The germline V gene specifies SGHTA as CDR1 and FQGNSA as CDR2. Unmatched junction bases come to 0, with V trimmed by 1 base and J by 1 base.

The chain employs TRBV7-2 and TRBJ1-1; 7 of the junction bases match TRBD1. This material consisted of peripheral blood, taken on day 0 of AZD1222 vaccination. This receptor was identified in an adult in good health. The CDR3 has the sequence CASSLGQGNTEAFF. The bases read TGTGCCAGCAGCTTAGGACAGGGGAACACTGAAGCTTTCTTT. With all but the CDR3 taken from the reference TRBV7-2 and TRBJ1-1 genes, the full variable domain is: GAGVSQSPSNKVTEKGKDVELRCDPISGHTALYWYRQSLGQGLEFLIYFQGNSAPDKSGLPSDRFSAERTGGSVSTLTIQRTQQEDSAVYLCASSLGQGNTEAFFGQGTRLTVV.